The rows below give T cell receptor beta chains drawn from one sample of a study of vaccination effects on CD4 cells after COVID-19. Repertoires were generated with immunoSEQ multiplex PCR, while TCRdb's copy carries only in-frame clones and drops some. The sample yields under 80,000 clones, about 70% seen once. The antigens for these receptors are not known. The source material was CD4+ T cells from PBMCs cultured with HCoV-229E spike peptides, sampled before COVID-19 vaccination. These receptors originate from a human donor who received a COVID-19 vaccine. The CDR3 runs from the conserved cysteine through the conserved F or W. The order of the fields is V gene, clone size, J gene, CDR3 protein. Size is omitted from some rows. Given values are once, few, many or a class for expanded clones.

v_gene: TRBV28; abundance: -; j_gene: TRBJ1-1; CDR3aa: CASSRSINRALNTEAFF
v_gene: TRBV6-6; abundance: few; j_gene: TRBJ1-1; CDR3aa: CASSQTGYNTEAFF
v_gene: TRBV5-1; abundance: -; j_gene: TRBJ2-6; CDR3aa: CASSLEPSSGANVLTF
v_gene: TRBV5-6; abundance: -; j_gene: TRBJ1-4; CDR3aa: CASSDRGGEKLFF
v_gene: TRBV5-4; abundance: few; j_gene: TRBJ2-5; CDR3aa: CASSLANGRQETQYF
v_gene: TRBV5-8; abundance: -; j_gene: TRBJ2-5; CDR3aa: CASNRQGLFQETQYF
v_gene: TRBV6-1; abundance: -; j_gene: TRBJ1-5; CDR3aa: CASSDRGSQPQHF
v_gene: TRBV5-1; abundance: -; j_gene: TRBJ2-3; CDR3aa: CASSLVLGTTDTQYF
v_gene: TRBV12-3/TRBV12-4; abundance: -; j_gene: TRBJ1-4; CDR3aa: CASRGQGNEKLFF
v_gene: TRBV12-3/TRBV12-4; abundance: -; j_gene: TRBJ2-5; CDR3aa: CASTNSGQIQYF
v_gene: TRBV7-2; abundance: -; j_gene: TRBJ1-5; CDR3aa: CASSLVGAGNQPQHF
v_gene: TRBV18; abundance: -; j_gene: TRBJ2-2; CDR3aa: CASSPGQGNTGELFF
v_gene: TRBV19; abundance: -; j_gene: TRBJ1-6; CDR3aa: CASKGQSSSPLHF
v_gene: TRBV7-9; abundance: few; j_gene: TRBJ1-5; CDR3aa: CASSLGASNQPQHF
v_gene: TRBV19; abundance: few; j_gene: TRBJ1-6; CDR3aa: CASSIPGQGYSPLHF
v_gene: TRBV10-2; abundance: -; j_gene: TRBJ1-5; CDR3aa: CASSPSGTKQPQHF
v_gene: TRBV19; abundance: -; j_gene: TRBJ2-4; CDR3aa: CASSIDPQGGNIQYF
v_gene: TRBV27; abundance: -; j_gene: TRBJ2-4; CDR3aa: CASRPAGPAQNIQYF
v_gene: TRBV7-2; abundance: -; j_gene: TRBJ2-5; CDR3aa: CAITTGETQYF
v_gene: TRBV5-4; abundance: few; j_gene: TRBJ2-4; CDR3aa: CASSLPDGLPHF
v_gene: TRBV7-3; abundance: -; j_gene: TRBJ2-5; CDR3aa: CASSLIRGGQETQYF
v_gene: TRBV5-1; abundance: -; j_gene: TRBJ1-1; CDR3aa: CASSGTTVNTEAFF
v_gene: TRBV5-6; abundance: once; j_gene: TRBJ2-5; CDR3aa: CASSSYPTLLETQYF
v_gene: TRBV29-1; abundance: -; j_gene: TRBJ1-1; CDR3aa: CSVRDRGRRNTEAFF
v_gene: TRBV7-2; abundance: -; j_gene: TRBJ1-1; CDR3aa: CASSLQGNTEAFF
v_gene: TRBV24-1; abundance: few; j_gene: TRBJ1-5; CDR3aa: CATSDGGVLPQHF
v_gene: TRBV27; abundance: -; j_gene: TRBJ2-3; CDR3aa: CASSSGRGNTDTQYF
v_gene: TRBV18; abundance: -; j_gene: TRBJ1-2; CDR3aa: CASSRLTGAQEPGYTF
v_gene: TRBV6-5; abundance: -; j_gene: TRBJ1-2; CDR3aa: CVLSAGLNYGYTF
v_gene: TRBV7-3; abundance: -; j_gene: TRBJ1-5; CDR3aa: CASSSGENQPQHF
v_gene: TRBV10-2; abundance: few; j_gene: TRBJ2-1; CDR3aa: CASSEMGQGKDNEQFF
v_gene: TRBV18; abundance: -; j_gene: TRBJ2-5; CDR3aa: CASSPPDRQETQYF
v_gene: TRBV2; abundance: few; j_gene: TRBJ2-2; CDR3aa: CASIWGARDGELFF
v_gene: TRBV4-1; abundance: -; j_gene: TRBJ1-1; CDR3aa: CASSQKGGGRLILNTEAFF
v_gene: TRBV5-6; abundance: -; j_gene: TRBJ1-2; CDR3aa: CASSLKQVGGYTF
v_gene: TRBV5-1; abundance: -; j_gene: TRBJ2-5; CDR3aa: CASSLSNSGGGGETQYF
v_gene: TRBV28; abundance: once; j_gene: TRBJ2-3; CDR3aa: CASSSSSGGSLRGYF
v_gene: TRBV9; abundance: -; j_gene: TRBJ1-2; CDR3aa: CASSSPTRTTFAYGYTF
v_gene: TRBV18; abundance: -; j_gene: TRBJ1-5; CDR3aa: CASSPDGAGVVPQHF
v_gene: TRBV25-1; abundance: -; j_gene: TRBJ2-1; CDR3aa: CASSRGAGNEQFF
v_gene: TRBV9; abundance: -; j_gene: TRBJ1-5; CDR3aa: CASSVGAGGDQPQHF
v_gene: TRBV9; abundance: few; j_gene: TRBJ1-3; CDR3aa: CASSVQGFSGNTIYF
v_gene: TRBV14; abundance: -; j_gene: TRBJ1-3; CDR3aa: CASSRDADGAIYF
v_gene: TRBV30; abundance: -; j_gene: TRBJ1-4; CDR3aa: CAWSVARGVEKLFF
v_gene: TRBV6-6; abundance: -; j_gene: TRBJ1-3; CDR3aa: CASSRPSEGSGNTIYF
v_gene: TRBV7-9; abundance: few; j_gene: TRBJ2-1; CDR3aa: CASSFTSGGALEFF
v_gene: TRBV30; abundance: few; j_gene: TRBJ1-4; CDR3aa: CAWRIDRGREKLFF
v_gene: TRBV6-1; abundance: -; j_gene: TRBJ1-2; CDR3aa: CASSELGYGYTF
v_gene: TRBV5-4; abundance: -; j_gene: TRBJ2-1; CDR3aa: CASSLDLGTRSDEQFF
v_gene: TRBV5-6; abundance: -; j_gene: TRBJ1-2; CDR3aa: CASSFQGGYTF
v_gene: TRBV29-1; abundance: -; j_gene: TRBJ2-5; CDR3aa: CSLRRGPETQYF
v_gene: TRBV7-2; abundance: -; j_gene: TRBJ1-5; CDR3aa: CASSAQGNQPQHF